This T cell receptor (beta chain) emerged from a study of cytomegalovirus exposure and HLA in healthy donors. About the research overall: A prior study identified just under 120 million unique TCR beta sequences from 180 million or so T cells. Study conclusions and caveats: Some TCR beta chains (164 of them) were listed as cytomegalovirus-associated. A few chains tied to CMV proved CMV antigen-specific in vitro. Of the V segments, some could not be distinguished, including TRBV6-2 and TRBV6-3, and were excluded.

Note on this clone: What it binds is not known.

13 Jbeta primers and 60 Vbeta primers were used for the PCR. Sequencing was performed with immunoSEQ multiplex PCR; in TCRdb, only in-frame clones are kept and a portion is missing. The table includes over 120,000 clones, approximately 80% detected once. With 0 bases clipped from V and 7 bases from J, the junction kept 9 bases outside the gene matches. CDR1 is SGHRS and CDR2 is YFSETQ in the germline V gene. CDR3 length: 16 residues. The chain uses TRBV5-1 and TRBJ2-1; TRBD2 agrees at 8 bases. The sample consisted of PBMCs. This clonotype originated in a female donor in good health and CMV-seronegative. CDR3: CASSLGFGRVVNEQFF. For the CDR3, the DNA is TGCGCCAGCAGCTTGGGTTTCGGGAGGGTCGTGAATGAGCAGTTCTTC.